This entry is about one T cell receptor beta chain. Its antigen remains unidentified. Germline V gene data show CDR1 as MRHNA and CDR2 as SNTAGT. V gave up 4 bases and J gave up 6 bases, with 16 bases separating them. CDR3 length: 15 residues. An oligonucleotide containing a UMI was ligated to the 3' end of TCR cDNA. Adult healthy volunteers gave 2.5 ml peripheral blood for whole-blood RNA. Input was about 1 to 1000 ng of DNase-treated total RNA without cell sorting. Four PCR rounds used nested alpha and beta constant region primers plus the SP2 primer. Blood and skin TCR RNA was reverse transcribed with alpha and beta constant primers. Using its own MiXCR run on the 5' RACE reads, TCRdb lists one record per CDR3 protein. The data show about 59,000 distinct CDR3 sequences, with roughly 8.1% seen just once and under 25% held by the top ten. The data were obtained in a study of naive and memory T cell subsets. Study-wide results and limits: The RNA method is potentially sensitive to activation and differentiation changes.

The receptor was derived from a female donor in good health. J is TRBJ2-1 and V is TRBV6-4, with D perhaps assigned TRBD1 or TRBD2 (6 bases each). CDR3 region: CASSAMGGAPNEQFF. The CDR3 nucleotides read TGTGCCAGCAGTGCCATGGGGGGCGCCCCCAATGAGCAGTTCTTC.